The 12 T cell receptor beta chains below all came from one sample that was sequenced in a study of blood T cell repertoires in COVID-19. Clones were read by immunoSEQ multiplex PCR, and TCRdb kept only the in-frame ones, dropping some. The repertoire holds roughly 100,000 clones, around 78% seen once, with 6.2% in the top ten. Sequenced sample: peripheral blood. These receptors were obtained from a man of 80 years or more with COVID-19, enrolled during active disease.

V is TRBV6-5 and J is TRBJ1-1; D is unclear. This CDR3 is built from 14 residues. V was shortened by 6 bases and J by 5 bases, with 16 bases between the two germline ends. Germline assignment: CDR1 MNHEY and CDR2 SVGAGI. The CDR3 is CASRPVQEGTEAFF. In DNA, the CDR3 is TGTGCCAGCAGACCTGTCCAGGAGGGAACTGAAGCTTTCTTT.

The V call is TRBV27, the J call TRBJ2-3; 12 bases are shared with TRBD2. CDR1 is MNHEY and CDR2 is SMNVEV in the germline V gene (reference sequence). This CDR3 has 17 amino acids. V lost 2 bases to trimming and J lost 3 bases; unmatched junction nucleotides: 6. The CDR3 bases are TGTGCCAGCAGTTTAGACCTAGCGGGAGGGTCGACAGATACGCAGTATTTT. Its protein is CASSLDLAGGSTDTQYF.

V is TRBV18 and J is TRBJ1-5; D is uncertain. Trimming shortened V by 2 bases and J by 5 bases, and 7 bases separated the two germline ends. The germline gives CDR1 KGHSH, CDR2 LQKENI. The length of the CDR3 is 13 residues. In nucleotides, the CDR3 is TGTGCCAGCTCACCAAACAGCTATCAGCCCCAGCATTTT. Its protein is CASSPNSYQPQHF.

This chain links TRBV19 with TRBJ2-5; tentative D call: TRBD1 (6 bases). The germline V gene has CDR1 LNHDA and CDR2 SQIVND (reference sequence). This CDR3 is built from 14 residues. With 8 bases removed from V and 3 bases from J, the gap between germline ends came to 16 bases. The CDR3 DNA reads TGTGCCAGTGGGAGCGGCCAGGGGAAAGAGACCCAGTACTTC. Protein: CASGSGQGKETQYF.

The chain is built from TRBV2 and TRBJ1-2, with TRBD1 matching 7 bases. Trimming took 6 bases from V and 6 from J; bases not matched to a gene: 10. The CDR3 contains 14 residues. Germline-derived CDR1 and CDR2 are SNHLY and FYNNEI. The CDR3 loop is CASRVGTEGHGYTF. The CDR3 DNA is TGTGCCAGCAGAGTCGGGACAGAGGGCCATGGCTACACCTTC.

The rearrangement uses TRBV27 and TRBJ2-5; 7 bases are shared with TRBD1. The V and J ends lost 6 bases and 6 bases, in that order; junction bases with no gene match: 19. CDR1 is MNHEY, CDR2 SMNVEV, per germline (reference sequence). The CDR3 runs to 17 residues. CDR3 residues: CASSQYRQGVISKTQYF. As DNA, the CDR3 is TGTGCCAGCAGCCAATACCGCCAGGGGGTTATATCAAAGACCCAGTACTTC.

The chain carries TRBV2 and TRBJ2-7; a weak D match, TRBD1 (5 bases). This CDR3 region has 12 residues. V lost 6 bases and J 4 bases, leaving 10 bases between the germline ends. Germline V CDR1 and CDR2: SNHLY, FYNNEI. In DNA form, the CDR3 reads TGTGCCAGCAGCACTGACAGTTACGAGCAGTACTTC. This sequence encodes CASSTDSYEQYF.

The chain recombines TRBV3-1 (or the pseudogene TRBV3-2) with TRBJ2-1, with 7 bases fitting TRBD2. The junction had 9 bases not matched to a gene; V was cut back by 0 bases and J by 7 bases. This CDR3 spans 16 amino acids. CDR1 and CDR2 from the germline V gene are LGHDT and YNNKEL (reference sequence). The DNA of the CDR3 is TGTGCCAGCAGCCAAGAGGGGGAGGCCGGGAGGAATGAGCAGTTCTTC. Translating it yields CASSQEGEAGRNEQFF.

The chain carries TRBV27 and TRBJ2-3; 7 bases align to TRBD1. Trimming took 2 bases from V and 3 from J; bases not matched to a gene: 8. CDR3 length: 16 amino acids. Germline CDR1 and CDR2: MNHEY and SMNVEV (reference sequence). For the CDR3, the DNA is TGTGCCAGCAGTTTACGCGTCCGGGACAGAACAGATACGCAGTATTTT. Translation gives CASSLRVRDRTDTQYF.

This chain links TRBV28 with TRBJ2-1, with D maybe TRBD2 (5 bases). The germline V gene has CDR1 MDHEN and CDR2 SYDVKM. Trimming cost V 0 bases and J 6 bases, with 9 bases left between them. CDR3 length: 14 amino acids. The CDR3 coding sequence is TGTGCCAGCAGTTTATGGGAGGTTGGCAATGAGCAGTTCTTC. Translation: CASSLWEVGNEQFF.

The chain recombines TRBV4-1 with TRBJ2-7; 8 nucleotides align to TRBD1. The CDR3 has 15 amino acids. Per the germline V gene, CDR1 is MGHRA and CDR2 is YSYEKL. V shed 1 base, J shed 2 bases, and the junction held 4 bases outside the gene matches. In DNA form, the CDR3 reads TGCGCCAGCAGCCAAGGACAGGGGCCCACCTACGAGCAGTACTTC. This encodes CASSQGQGPTYEQYF.

The chain employs TRBV10-3 and TRBJ2-5; D may be TRBD1 (5 bases). The germline V and J ends were trimmed by 4 bases and 2 bases, with 8 bases remaining between them. The CDR3 extends over 13 amino acids. Germline CDR1 and CDR2: ENHRY and SYGVKD. The CDR3 region is CAISATVQETQYF. In DNA, the CDR3 is TGTGCCATCAGTGCGACAGTGCAAGAGACCCAGTACTTC.